One and the same sample provided the 29 T cell receptor beta chains below, sequenced in a study of T cell repertoires in cytomegalovirus infection. TCRdb redid the calling of the reads with MiXCR, one entry per CDR3 protein. Of hundreds of thousands of distinct CDR3 sequences in the sample, under 20% are singletons; the top ten hold 12%. Sequencing input: PBMCs. The source of these receptors is a human donor in good health (CMV status not recorded). Some clones in this sample may be carry-over from other donors' samples.

The chain has TRBV4-1 and TRBJ2-3; D is ambiguous. CDR1 and CDR2 from the germline V gene are MGHRA and YSYEKL. The CDR3 consists of 17 residues. The V and J ends lost 0 bases and 0 bases respectively, with 13 bases between them. In DNA, the CDR3 is TGCGCCAGCAGCCAAGATGGATCAAGTGGGAGCACAGATACGCAGTATTTT. It yields the protein CASSQDGSSGSTDTQYF.

Many counts were recorded for this clonotype. The CDR3 DNA is TGTGCCAGCAGCTTACATAACCCCGACACCGGGGAGCTGTTTTTT. Amino acids: CASSLHNPDTGELFF. The V call is TRBV7-9, the J call TRBJ2-2; D gene ambiguous. Germline V CDR1 and CDR2: SEHNR, FQNEAQ (reference sequence). V lost 2 bases and J lost 3, with 10 bases in between. This CDR3 spans 15 amino acids. The full variable domain, completed using reference TRBV7-9 and TRBJ2-2, is DTGVSQNPRHKITKRGQNVTFRCDPISEHNRLYWYRQTLGQGPEFLTYFQNEAQLEKSRLLSDRFSAERPKGSFSTLEIQRTEQGDSAMYLCASSLHNPDTGELFFGEGSRLTVL.

Written as DNA, the CDR3 is TGTGCCAGTAGTATAGTTAGGAATCAGCCCCAGCATTTT. It codes for CASSIVRNQPQHF. The rearrangement uses TRBV19 and TRBJ1-5; D gene uncertain. Trimming removed 1 base from V and 4 bases from J, with 5 bases in between. Germline V lookup: CDR1 LNHDA, CDR2 SQIVND (reference sequence). The CDR3 length is 13 residues.

The V gene is TRBV7-9, the J gene TRBJ1-1; 7 nucleotides line up with TRBD1. This CDR3 comprises 15 residues. Germline CDR1 and CDR2: SEHNR and FQNEAQ (reference sequence). Trimming at V came to 6 bases and at J to 3 bases, leaving 10 bases not matched to a gene. CDR3 protein: CASRQTGARDTEAFF. In nucleotides, the CDR3 is TGTGCCAGCAGACAAACAGGGGCGAGGGACACTGAAGCTTTCTTT.

Comment on this clonotype: This sequence may be a read error, since a much larger clone differs from it by one base. The chain combines TRBV10-3 with TRBJ2-7, with D tentatively TRBD1 (6 bases). The ends were cut back, 0 bases at V and 9 bases at J, with 15 bases in the middle. Germline V gene sequence: CDR1 ENHRY, CDR2 SYGVKD. This CDR3 is built from 14 residues. In DNA form, the CDR3 reads TGTGCCATCAGTGAGTCGACGGACAGAGGTTGGCAGTACTTC. The encoded protein is CAISESTDRGWQYF.

This clonotype was detected ten times or more. The V and J genes are TRBV27 and TRBJ2-2; a weak D match, TRBD2 (6 bases). The CDR3 covers 15 residues. V was trimmed by 2 bases and J by 4 bases, leaving 11 bases between them. The germline gives CDR1 MNHEY, CDR2 SMNVEV (reference sequence). The CDR3 region has the DNA TGTGCCAGCAGTTTAGCGGGGAAGGCCACCGGGGAGCTGTTTTTT. Translation: CASSLAGKATGELFF.

This clonotype has more than one count but fewer than ten. This sequence joins TRBV20-1 and TRBJ2-7; 9 bases agree with TRBD2. This CDR3 contains 16 residues. Germline CDR1 reads DFQATT; CDR2 reads SNEGSKA (reference sequence). V shed 0 bases, J shed 4 bases, and the junction held 10 bases outside the gene matches. In nucleotides, the CDR3 is TGCAGTGCTAGAGAACGTGGGCGGGGGGGCCTGTACGAGCAGTACTTC. It translates to CSARERGRGGLYEQYF.

The chain employs TRBV6-2 or TRBV6-3 and TRBJ2-7, with 8 bases identical to TRBD2. Germline V gene sequence: CDR1 MNHEY, CDR2 SVGEGT. Losses at the gene ends were 2 bases for V and 0 bases for J; bases not matched to a gene: 9. CDR3 size: 17 residues. CDR3: CASSYPSAGDTSYEQYF. For the CDR3, the DNA is TGTGCCAGCAGTTACCCTTCAGCGGGGGACACCTCCTACGAGCAGTACTTC.

This clonotype was seen a few times. J is TRBJ2-2 and V is TRBV6-2 or TRBV6-3; D unclear. Trimming removed 5 bases from V and 0 bases from J, with 10 bases in between. This CDR3 is 15 amino acids long. Germline loops: CDR1 MNHEY, CDR2 SVGEGT. CDR3: CASSRLAANTGELFF. The DNA for the CDR3 is TGTGCCAGCAGTCGACTGGCGGCGAACACCGGGGAGCTGTTTTTT.

This clonotype was picked up one time. A much larger clonotype is one base distant, so this may be a read error. V gene TRBV11-2 combines with J gene TRBJ2-7; the match to TRBD2 covers 10 bases. Germline lookup yields CDR1 SGHAT and CDR2 FQNNGV. The CDR3 runs to 14 residues. J gave up 3 bases and V 4 bases, and 3 bases lay outside the gene matches. The DNA of the CDR3 is TGTGCCAGCAGCTCCCTAGCGGGGGTCTACGAGCAGTACTTC. It yields the protein CASSSLAGVYEQYF.

This clonotype was recorded at least ten times. The rearrangement joins TRBV7-2 to TRBJ2-2; no clear D. Germline values: CDR1 SGHTA, CDR2 FQGNSA. The CDR3 has 15 residues. With 2 bases removed from V and 5 bases from J, the gap between germline ends came to 12 bases. The CDR3 loop reads CASSLSGLTTGELFF. CDR3 nucleotides: TGTGCCAGCAGCTTATCAGGCCTAACGACCGGGGAGCTGTTTTTT.

This clonotype has a count of ten or more. This chain connects TRBV7-2 to TRBJ2-2; the D gene is possibly TRBD1 (6 bases). From germline, CDR1 is SGHTA and CDR2 FQGNSA. Trimming shortened V by 5 bases and J by 1 base, and 17 bases separated the two germline ends. This CDR3 contains 17 residues. CDR3 in amino acids: CASSPRGTTWNTGELFF. The CDR3 coding sequence is TGTGCCAGCAGCCCTAGAGGGACAACCTGGAACACCGGGGAGCTGTTTTTT.

In this sample, this clonotype turned up many times. In nucleotides, the CDR3 is TGTGCCAGCAGTTCCTACAGGGAGGAGGGTGAAAAACTGTTTTTT. Its translation is CASSSYREEGEKLFF. V usage is TRBV7-6 and J usage is TRBJ1-4; the D gene is possibly TRBD1 (6 bases). This CDR3 has 15 amino acids. Per germline, CDR1 SGHVS and CDR2 FNYEAQ. Trimming shortened V by 6 bases and J by 7 bases, and 18 bases separated the two germline ends.

This clonotype was picked up a small number of times. The chain uses TRBV5-1 and TRBJ2-5, with TRBD2 identical over 8 bases. Trimming took 4 bases from V and 5 from J; bases not matched to a gene: 10. The CDR3 spans 15 residues. Germline-derived CDR1 and CDR2 are SGHRS and YFSETQ. CDR3 coding DNA: TGCGCCAGCAGCCTCGGACTAGCTTTAGGGGAGACCCAGTACTTC. Protein: CASSLGLALGETQYF.

In this sample, this clonotype turned up a few times. V usage is TRBV20-1 and J usage is TRBJ2-5; 9 bases map to TRBD1. Looked up from germline, CDR1 is DFQATT and CDR2 is SNEGSKA (reference sequence). CDR3 length: 14 residues. V dropped 5 bases and J dropped 4; count of bases not matched to a gene: 8. The CDR3 sequence: CSAEPGQGGETQYF. The DNA for the CDR3 is TGCAGTGCTGAGCCGGGACAGGGAGGAGAGACCCAGTACTTC.

The J gene is TRBJ2-4, the V gene TRBV20-1; TRBD1 or TRBD2 may be the D gene (5 bases each). The CDR3 is 13 residues long. The germline CDR1 and CDR2 sequences are DFQATT and SNEGSKA (reference sequence). V lost 5 bases, J lost 6 bases, and 14 bases lay in between. CDR3 loop: CSASDIGGNIQYF. The CDR3 DNA reads as TGCAGTGCTTCGGACATTGGGGGAAACATTCAGTACTTC.

This clonotype came up a few times. CDR3 nucleotides: TGTGCCAGCAGCTTAGACTTGGGAAGGCAAGCTTTCTTT. Residues: CASSLDLGRQAFF. The rearrangement joins TRBV7-9 to TRBJ1-1; the D is unclear. The CDR3 consists of 13 residues. V lost 1 base and J lost 9, with 12 bases in between. Germline V gene data show CDR1 as SEHNR and CDR2 as FQNEAQ (reference sequence).

This clonotype was detected ten times or more. This sequence joins TRBV12-3 or TRBV12-4 and TRBJ1-2; tentative D call: TRBD1 (5 bases). Trimming stripped 6 bases from V and 4 bases from J, with 18 bases between. This CDR3 contains 15 residues. The CDR3, as DNA: TGTGCCAGCAGAAAAACAGGAAGGGGTAGCTATGGCTACACCTTC. Translating it yields CASRKTGRGSYGYTF.

In this sample, this clonotype turned up many times. The genes are TRBV7-2 and TRBJ2-1, with 11 bases lining up with TRBD2. Per the germline V gene, CDR1 is SGHTA and CDR2 is FQGNSA. CDR3 length: 15 residues. V was pared by 4 bases and J by 2 bases, with 1 base of the junction left unmatched. The CDR3 here is CASSYSGGAYNEQFF. In nucleotides, the CDR3 is TGTGCCAGCAGCTATAGCGGGGGGGCCTACAATGAGCAGTTCTTC.

This clonotype was counted many times. The chain combines TRBV7-2 with TRBJ1-6; possibly TRBD1 for D (5 bases). CDR1 SGHTA and CDR2 FQGNSA come from the germline V gene. The germline V and J ends were trimmed by 1 base and 8 bases, with 9 bases remaining between them. This CDR3 region has 14 residues. The CDR3 region has the DNA TGTGCCAGCAGCTTAGTGGGACGTGATTCACCCCTCCACTTT. Its translation is CASSLVGRDSPLHF.

This clonotype was recorded at least ten times. The chain uses TRBV7-2 and TRBJ2-2; D not resolved. CDR1 is SGHTA and CDR2 is FQGNSA in the germline V gene. This CDR3 is built from 14 residues. V was shortened by 5 bases and J by 3 bases, with 10 bases between the two germline ends. The CDR3 spells CASSQARHTGELFF. The DNA for the CDR3 is TGTGCCAGCAGCCAAGCTAGGCACACCGGGGAGCTGTTTTTT.

This clonotype was counted at least ten times. The chain is built from TRBV10-3 and TRBJ1-1; D is unclear. The V end was cut by 4 bases, the J end by 5 bases, with 11 bases between. CDR3 length equals 13 residues. CDR1 and CDR2 from the germline V gene are ENHRY and SYGVKD. The DNA of the CDR3 is TGTGCCATCAGTGGCGAACCGCGAACTGAAGCTTTCTTT. Its protein is CAISGEPRTEAFF.

As for this clonotype: Relative to the germline gene, one junction end is altered; a read error may explain this. The V call is TRBV7-7, the J call TRBJ2-1; D might be TRBD1 (6 bases). The length of the CDR3 is 13 residues. CDR1 is SSHAT, CDR2 FNYEAQ, per germline (reference sequence). The CDR3 sequence: CASSFDRQGEQFF. In DNA form, the CDR3 reads TGTGCTAGCAGCTTCGACAGGCAGGGTGAGCAGTTCTTC.

The sample holds a few counts of this clonotype. This chain joins TRBV20-1 and TRBJ1-5; weak D call: TRBD1 (5 bases). This CDR3 comprises 14 residues. Germline V lookup: CDR1 DFQATT, CDR2 SNEGSKA (reference sequence). V lost 1 base to trimming and J lost 3 bases, with 10 bases between them. The CDR3 region is CSARGWGYNQPQHF. CDR3 in DNA: TGCAGTGCTAGAGGGTGGGGCTACAATCAGCCCCAGCATTTT.

This clonotype was seen repeatedly, ten times or more. The V and J genes are TRBV7-2 and TRBJ2-3; D not resolved. The CDR3 totals 13 residues. The V gene's germline CDR1 is SGHTA and CDR2 FQGNSA. V was shortened by 0 bases and J by 3 bases, with 4 bases between the two germline ends. The CDR3: CASSLAATDTQYF. CDR3 nucleotides: TGTGCCAGCAGCTTAGCAGCAACAGATACGCAGTATTTT.

This clonotype was observed once. CDR3 amino acids: CSSKPPSGTEAFF. The CDR3 nucleotides are TGCAGTTCAAAACCCCCGTCGGGGACTGAAGCTTTCTTT. The chain links TRBV20-1 to TRBJ1-1; unclear D gene. The CDR3 consists of 13 residues. V dropped 8 bases and J dropped 5 bases, with 18 bases sitting between them. The germline gives CDR1 DFQATT, CDR2 SNEGSKA (reference sequence).

About this clonotype itself: The junction shows a germline mismatch at one end, possibly a read error. The V gene is TRBV10-3, the J gene TRBJ2-1, with D possibly being TRBD2 (5 bases). The CDR3 spans 14 residues. Germline CDR1 and CDR2: ENHRY and SYGVKD. In DNA, the CDR3 is TGTGCCATCAGTGAGAATTGGGAGTACAGTGAGCAGTTCTTC. The encoded protein is CAISENWEYSEQFF.

This clonotype was counted many times. V is TRBV7-8 and J is TRBJ2-1, with TRBD2 matching 12 bases. This CDR3 has 16 amino acids. CDR1 SGHVS and CDR2 FQNEAQ come from the germline V gene. Trimming took 5 bases from V and 7 from J; bases not matched to a gene: 9. CDR3 nucleotide sequence: TGTGCCAGCAGCAAAGGACTAGCGGGGTATTTGAATGAGCAGTTCTTC. This codes for CASSKGLAGYLNEQFF.

This clonotype showed up just a few times. The gene calls are TRBV13 and TRBJ2-5; 8 bases are shared with TRBD1. The CDR3 has 14 residues. Per the germline V gene, CDR1 is PRHDT and CDR2 is FYEKMQ (reference sequence). The V segment lost 4 bases and the J segment 2 bases; nucleotides outside the gene matches: 3. Here the CDR3 reads CASSSTGVQETQYF. Written as DNA, the CDR3 is TGTGCCAGCAGCTCGACAGGGGTACAAGAGACCCAGTACTTC. The full variable domain, completed using reference TRBV13 and TRBJ2-5, is AAGVIQSPRHLIKEKRETATLKCYPIPRHDTVYWYQQGPGQDPQFLISFYEKMQSDKGSIPDRFSAQQFSDYHSELNMSSLELGDSALYFCASSSTGVQETQYFGPGTRLLVL.